A single T cell receptor (beta chain) is shown here with its context. Its specificity is unknown. Libraries were prepared by immunoSEQ multiplex PCR; TCRdb keeps only in-frame clonotypes and omits some of them. The sample gives about 17,000 clones, about four fifths of which show up once; roughly 14% is in the top ten. Enrollment shut out patients with autoimmune disease history or systemic immunosuppression. The data were taken from a study of OX40 agonist ivuxolimab in advanced cancers. The study, taken as a whole, reports: At 0.1 to 3.0 mg/kg and by week 6, CD4+ and CD8+ T cells in the blood had expanded clonally. The specificity for antigen of the expanded peripheral T cells was not determined.

Deletions cut 4 bases from V and 0 bases from J, with 12 bases between. CDR1 and CDR2 from the germline V gene are SEHNR and FQNEAQ (reference sequence). The CDR3 is made up of 15 amino acids. This chain joins TRBV7-9 and TRBJ1-1, with D unclear. This material consisted of CD4+ or CD8+ T cells sorted from blood, taken in a trial of the OX40 agonist ivuxolimab. The receptor was isolated from an adult with an advanced solid tumor such as melanoma, head and neck, liver or kidney cancer. The CDR3 is CASSSSARVNTEAFF. The CDR3 bases are TGTGCCAGCAGCTCCTCGGCGAGGGTGAACACTGAAGCTTTCTTT.